Sequencing of this T cell receptor (beta chain) was carried out in a study of early stage breast cancer tumors. At the level of the study: Among approximately 12 ER+/PR+/HER2- tumors, eight were ductal, four lobular. General study findings and limits: Enriched TCRB sequences shared across patients were mostly commonly generated sequences.

The V gene lost 4 bases and the J gene lost 2 bases, with 14 bases spanning the gap. The CDR3 has 15 residues. Looked up from germline, CDR1 is SGHDN and CDR2 is FVKESK. Profiling relied on immunoSEQ multiplex PCR, and the TCRdb table lists in-frame clones only, not all of them. The sample includes 45,000 to 60,000 clones, approximately 90% of them seen just once. This clone was observed once. Its specificity is unknown. This sequence originates from a person aged 70 to 85 with breast cancer. The chain links TRBV14 to TRBJ1-1; D remains unclear. Specimen: blood. The chain's CDR3 is CASSLSPQRNTEAFF. CDR3 DNA: TGTGCCAGCAGCCTGTCGCCCCAGCGAAACACTGAAGCTTTCTTT.